This paragraph reports one T cell receptor (beta chain). Its antigen is unknown. These data are taken from a study of T cell responses to AZD1222 COVID-19 vaccine. Looking at the study overall: Pooling was applied to second doses at about 4 or about 12 weeks. Study results and caveats: White British people made up most donors, females outnumbered males, and clonal diversity was possibly underestimated. Spike-specific TCR breadth and depth were elevated following two AZD1222 doses. Spike regions recognized by vaccine-associated CD4 TCRs spanned the protein, led by 160-218 and 743-854.

From germline, CDR1 is SGDLS and CDR2 YYNGEE. V was clipped by 0 bases and J by 5 bases; unmatched bases: 6. The CDR3 has 15 residues. Some clones are missing from TCRdb's copy, which holds only in-frame ones; the method was immunoSEQ multiplex PCR. The repertoire holds 95,000 to 150,000 clones, roughly 92% seen once, with approximately 1.7% in the top ten. This chain links TRBV9 with TRBJ2-5; 8 positions agree with TRBD1. Sequenced material: peripheral blood, taken on day 0 of AZD1222 vaccination. The clonotype was recovered from an adult in good health. The CDR3 bases are TGTGCCAGCAGCGTAGCCGGGACAGGCGACGAGACCCAGTACTTC. This gives the protein CASSVAGTGDETQYF.